This is a list of T cell receptor beta chains from one sample in a study of blood T cell repertoires in COVID-19. Clones were read by immunoSEQ multiplex PCR, and TCRdb kept only the in-frame ones, dropping some. The top ten hold 5.5% to 8% of the sample, which has under 250,000 clones, roughly 90% seen once. Sequencing used peripheral blood. Receptors originate from a man aged 55-75 years who had recovered from COVID-19. Both conserved end residues are part of each CDR3. D genes are given only for firm matches. A row's size may be missing; if present it is once, few, many or a size class.

clone_size j_call d_call v_call cdr3_aa cdr3_nt
. TRBJ2-7 TRBD1 TRBV6-5 CASSIDRGPYEQYF TGTGCCAGCAGTATCGACAGGGGCCCTTACGAGCAGTACTTC
. TRBJ2-3 . TRBV7-2 CASSSTTFGDTQYF TGTGCCAGCAGCTCAACGACATTTGGGGATACGCAGTATTTT
. TRBJ2-6 . TRBV15 CATSGGGLGANVLTF TGTGCCACCTCCGGGGGAGGATTAGGGGCCAACGTCCTGACTTTC
. TRBJ2-1 . TRBV5-1 CASSFEGNYNEQFF TGCGCCAGCAGCTTCGAGGGCAACTACAATGAGCAGTTCTTC
. TRBJ2-1 . TRBV5-1 CASGLGGPSYNEQFF TGCGCCAGCGGCCTGGGGGGGCCCTCCTACAATGAGCAGTTCTTC
. TRBJ1-3 . TRBV10-3 CAISEPGLTGGNTIYF TGTGCCATCAGTGAGCCGGGCCTAACGGGGGGAAACACCATATATTTT
. TRBJ2-7 . TRBV7-3 CASSLGRGSSYEQYF TGTGCCAGCAGCTTAGGACGAGGGAGCTCCTACGAGCAGTACTTC
. TRBJ2-1 . TRBV7-9 CASTRGDGGEQFF TGTGCCAGCACCCGAGGAGATGGCGGGGAGCAGTTCTTC
once TRBJ1-2 TRBD1 TRBV10-3 CAIRGDRALNYGYTF TGTGCCATCAGGGGGGACAGGGCCCTCAACTATGGCTACACCTTC
. TRBJ2-5 TRBD2 TRBV9 CASSVGERGGQETQYF TGTGCCAGCAGCGTAGGGGAGCGGGGGGGCCAAGAGACCCAGTACTTC
once TRBJ1-3 TRBD1 TRBV4-2 CASSQEPPGGSGNTIYF TGTGCCAGCAGCCAAGAGCCCCCAGGGGGCTCTGGAAACACCATATATTTT